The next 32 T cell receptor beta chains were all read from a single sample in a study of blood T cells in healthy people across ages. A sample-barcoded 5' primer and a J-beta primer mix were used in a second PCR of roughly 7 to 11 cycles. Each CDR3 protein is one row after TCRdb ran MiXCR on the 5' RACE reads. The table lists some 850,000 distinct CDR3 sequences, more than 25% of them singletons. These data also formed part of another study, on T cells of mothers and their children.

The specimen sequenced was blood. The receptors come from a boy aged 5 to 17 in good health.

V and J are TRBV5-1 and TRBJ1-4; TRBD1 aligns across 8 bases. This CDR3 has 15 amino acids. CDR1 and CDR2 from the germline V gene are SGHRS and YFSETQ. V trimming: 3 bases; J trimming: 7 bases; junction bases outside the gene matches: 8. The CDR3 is CASSSQGDHGEKLFF. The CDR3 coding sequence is TGCGCCAGCAGCTCACAGGGGGATCACGGTGAAAAACTGTTTTTT.

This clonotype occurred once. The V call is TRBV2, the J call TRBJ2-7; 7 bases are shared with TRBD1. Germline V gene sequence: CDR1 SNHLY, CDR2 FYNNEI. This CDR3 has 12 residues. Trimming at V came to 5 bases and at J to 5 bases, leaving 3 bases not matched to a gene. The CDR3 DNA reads TGTGCCAGCAGTAAGCAGGGGGACGAGCAGTACTTC. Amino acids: CASSKQGDEQYF.

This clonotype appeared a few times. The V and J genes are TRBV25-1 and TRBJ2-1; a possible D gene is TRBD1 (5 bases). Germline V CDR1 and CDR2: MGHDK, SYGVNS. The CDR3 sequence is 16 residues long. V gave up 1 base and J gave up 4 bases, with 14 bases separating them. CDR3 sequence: CASSECLRTQYNEQFF. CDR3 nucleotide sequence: TGTGCCAGCAGTGAATGCCTCCGGACACAGTACAATGAGCAGTTCTTC.

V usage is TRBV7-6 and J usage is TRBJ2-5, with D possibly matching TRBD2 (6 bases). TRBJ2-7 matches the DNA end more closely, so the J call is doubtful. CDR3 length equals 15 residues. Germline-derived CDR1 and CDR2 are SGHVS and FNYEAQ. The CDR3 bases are TGTGCCAGCAGCCTAACCACCGGGGGAATCTACGAGCAGTACTTC. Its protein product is CASSLTTGGIYEQYF.

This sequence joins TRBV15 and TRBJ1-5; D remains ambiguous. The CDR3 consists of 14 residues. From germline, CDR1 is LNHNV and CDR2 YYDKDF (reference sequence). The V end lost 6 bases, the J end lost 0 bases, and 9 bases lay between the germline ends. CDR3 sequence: CATRGRLSNQPQHF. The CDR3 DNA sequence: TGTGCCACCAGAGGGCGGCTTAGCAATCAGCCCCAGCATTTT.

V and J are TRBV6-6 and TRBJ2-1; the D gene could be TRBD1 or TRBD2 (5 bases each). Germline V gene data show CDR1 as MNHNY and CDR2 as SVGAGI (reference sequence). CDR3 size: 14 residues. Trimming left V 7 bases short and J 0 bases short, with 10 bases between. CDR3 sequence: CASKDSGSYNEQFF. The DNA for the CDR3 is TGTGCCAGCAAAGACAGCGGCTCCTACAATGAGCAGTTCTTC.

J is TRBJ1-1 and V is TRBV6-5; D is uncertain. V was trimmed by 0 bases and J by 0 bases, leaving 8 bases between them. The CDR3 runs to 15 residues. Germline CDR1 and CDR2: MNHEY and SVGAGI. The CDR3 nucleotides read TGTGCCAGCAGTTACTCGGCAGCTATGAACACTGAAGCTTTCTTT. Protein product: CASSYSAAMNTEAFF.

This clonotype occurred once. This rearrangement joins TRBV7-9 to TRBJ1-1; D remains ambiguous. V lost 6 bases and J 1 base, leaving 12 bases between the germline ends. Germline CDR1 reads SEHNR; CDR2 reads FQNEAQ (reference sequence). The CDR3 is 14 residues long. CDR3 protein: CASSLPVSNTEAFF. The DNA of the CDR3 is TGTGCCAGCAGTCTGCCGGTCTCGAACACTGAAGCTTTCTTT. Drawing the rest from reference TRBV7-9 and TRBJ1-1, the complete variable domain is DTGVSQNPRHKITKRGQNVTFRCDPISEHNRLYWYRQTLGQGPEFLTYFQNEAQLEKSRLLSDRFSAERPKGSFSTLEIQRTEQGDSAMYLCASSLPVSNTEAFFGQGTRLTVV.

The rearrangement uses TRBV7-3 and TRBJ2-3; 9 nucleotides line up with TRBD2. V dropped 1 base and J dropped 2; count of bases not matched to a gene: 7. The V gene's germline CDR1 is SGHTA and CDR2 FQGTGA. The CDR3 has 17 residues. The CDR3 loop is CASSLMGGGGDTDTQYF. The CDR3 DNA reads TGTGCCAGCAGCTTAATGGGAGGCGGGGGGGACACAGATACGCAGTATTTT.

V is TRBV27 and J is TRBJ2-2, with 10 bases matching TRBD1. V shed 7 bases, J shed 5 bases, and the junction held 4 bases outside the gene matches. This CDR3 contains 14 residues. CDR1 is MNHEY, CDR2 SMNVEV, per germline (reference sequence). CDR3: CASTGTGETGELFF. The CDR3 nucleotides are TGTGCCAGCACCGGGACAGGGGAAACCGGGGAGCTGTTTTTT.

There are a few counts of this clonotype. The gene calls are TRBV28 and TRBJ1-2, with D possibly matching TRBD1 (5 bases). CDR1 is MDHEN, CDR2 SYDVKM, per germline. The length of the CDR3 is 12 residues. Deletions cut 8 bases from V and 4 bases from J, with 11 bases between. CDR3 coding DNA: TGTGCCAGCCACTCCGGGACCTATGGCTACACCTTC. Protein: CASHSGTYGYTF.

The CDR3 loop is CSVEGLLAGKQFF. CDR3 bases: TGCAGCGTTGAGGGTCTACTAGCGGGGAAGCAGTTCTTC. The V gene is TRBV29-1, the J gene TRBJ2-5, with TRBD2 identical over 10 bases. The DNA end is more similar to TRBJ2-1, so the J call may be wrong. Germline CDR1 SQVTM, CDR2 ANQGSEA. The CDR3 extends over 13 amino acids.

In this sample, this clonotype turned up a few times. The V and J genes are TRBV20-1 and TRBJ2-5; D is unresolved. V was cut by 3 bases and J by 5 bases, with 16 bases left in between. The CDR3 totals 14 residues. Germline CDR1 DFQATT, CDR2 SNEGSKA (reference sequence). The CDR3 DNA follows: TGCAGTGCTAGGGCCCAGGTCCCAGGCGAGACCCAGTACTTC. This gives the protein CSARAQVPGETQYF.

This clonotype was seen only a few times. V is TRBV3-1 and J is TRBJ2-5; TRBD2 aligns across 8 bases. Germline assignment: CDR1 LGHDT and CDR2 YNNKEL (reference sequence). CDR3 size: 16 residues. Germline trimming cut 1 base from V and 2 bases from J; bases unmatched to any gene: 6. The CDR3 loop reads CASSQAHRGGQETQYF. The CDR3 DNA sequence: TGTGCCAGCAGCCAAGCCCACCGGGGGGGACAAGAGACCCAGTACTTC.

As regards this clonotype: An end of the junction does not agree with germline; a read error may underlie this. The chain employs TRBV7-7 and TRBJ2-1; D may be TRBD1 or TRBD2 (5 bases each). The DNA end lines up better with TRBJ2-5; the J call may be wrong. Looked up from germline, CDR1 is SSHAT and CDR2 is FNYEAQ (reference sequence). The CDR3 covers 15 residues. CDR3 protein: CASSRTGTQAETQYF. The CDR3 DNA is TGTGCTAGCAGCCGGACCGGGACCCAGGCGGAGACCCAGTACTTC.

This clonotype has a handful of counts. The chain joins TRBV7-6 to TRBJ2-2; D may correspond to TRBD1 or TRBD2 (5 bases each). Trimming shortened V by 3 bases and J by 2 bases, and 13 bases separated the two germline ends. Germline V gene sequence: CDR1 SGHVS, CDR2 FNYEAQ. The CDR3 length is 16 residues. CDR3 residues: CASSFKRDPNTGELFF. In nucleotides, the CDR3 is TGTGCCAGCAGCTTTAAAAGGGACCCCAACACCGGGGAGCTGTTTTTT.

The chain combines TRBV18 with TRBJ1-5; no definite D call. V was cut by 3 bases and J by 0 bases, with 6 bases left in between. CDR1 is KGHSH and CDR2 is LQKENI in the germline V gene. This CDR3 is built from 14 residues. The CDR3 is CASSPGHSNQPQHF. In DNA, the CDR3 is TGTGCCAGCTCACCCGGGCATAGCAATCAGCCCCAGCATTTT. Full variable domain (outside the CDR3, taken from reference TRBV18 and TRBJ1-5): NAGVMQNPRHLVRRRGQEARLRCSPMKGHSHVYWYRQLPEEGLKFMVYLQKENIIDESGMPKERFSAEFPKEGPSILRIQQVVRGDSAAYFCASSPGHSNQPQHFGDGTRLSIL.

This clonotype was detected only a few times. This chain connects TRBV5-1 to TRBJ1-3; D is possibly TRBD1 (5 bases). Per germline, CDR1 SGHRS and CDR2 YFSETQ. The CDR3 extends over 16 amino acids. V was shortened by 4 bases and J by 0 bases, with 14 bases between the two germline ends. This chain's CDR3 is CASSLRGLNSGNTIYF. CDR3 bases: TGCGCCAGCAGCCTACGGGGGTTAAACTCTGGAAACACCATATATTTT.

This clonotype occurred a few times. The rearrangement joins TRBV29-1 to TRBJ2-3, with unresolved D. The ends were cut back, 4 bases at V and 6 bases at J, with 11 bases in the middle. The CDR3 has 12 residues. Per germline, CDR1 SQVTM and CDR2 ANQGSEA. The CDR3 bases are TGCAGCGTTGGTACAACCCCCGATACGCAGTATTTT. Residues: CSVGTTPDTQYF.

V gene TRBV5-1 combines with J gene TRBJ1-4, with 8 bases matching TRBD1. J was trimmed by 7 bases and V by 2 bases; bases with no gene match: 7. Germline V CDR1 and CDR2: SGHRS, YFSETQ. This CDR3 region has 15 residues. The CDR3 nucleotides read TGCGCCAGCAGCTTACAGGGACAGGTGCCTGAAAAACTGTTTTTT. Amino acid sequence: CASSLQGQVPEKLFF.

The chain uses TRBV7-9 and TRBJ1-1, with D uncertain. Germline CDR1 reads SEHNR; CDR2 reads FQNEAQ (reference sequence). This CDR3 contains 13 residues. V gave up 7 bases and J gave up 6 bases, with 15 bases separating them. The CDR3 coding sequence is TGTGCCAGCACCATTCGAAGCCTCGCTGAAGCTTTCTTT. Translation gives CASTIRSLAEAFF.

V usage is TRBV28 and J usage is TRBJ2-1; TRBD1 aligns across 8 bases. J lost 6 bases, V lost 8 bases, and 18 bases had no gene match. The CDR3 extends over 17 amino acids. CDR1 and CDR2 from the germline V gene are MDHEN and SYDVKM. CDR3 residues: CASRSDRAARNGNEQFF. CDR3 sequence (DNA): TGTGCCAGCCGCTCGGACAGGGCCGCCAGGAACGGCAATGAGCAGTTCTTC.

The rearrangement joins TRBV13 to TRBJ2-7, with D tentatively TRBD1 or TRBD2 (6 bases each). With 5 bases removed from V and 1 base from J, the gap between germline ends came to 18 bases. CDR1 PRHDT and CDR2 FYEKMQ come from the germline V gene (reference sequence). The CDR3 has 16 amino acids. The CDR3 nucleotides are TGTGCCAGCAGCCCCGGAGGGGGGCCGGGGTCCTACGAGCAGTACTTC. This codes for CASSPGGGPGSYEQYF.

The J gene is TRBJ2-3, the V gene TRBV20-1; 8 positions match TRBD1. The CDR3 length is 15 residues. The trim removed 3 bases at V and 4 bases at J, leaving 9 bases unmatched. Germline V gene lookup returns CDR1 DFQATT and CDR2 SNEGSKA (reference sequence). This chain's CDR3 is CSASRADRAPDTQYF. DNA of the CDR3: TGCAGTGCTAGCAGAGCGGACAGGGCGCCAGATACGCAGTATTTT.

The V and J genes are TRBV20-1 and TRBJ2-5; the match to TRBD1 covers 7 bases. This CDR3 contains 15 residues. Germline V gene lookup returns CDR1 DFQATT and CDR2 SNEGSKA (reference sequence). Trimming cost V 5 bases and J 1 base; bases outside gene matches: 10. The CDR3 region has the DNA TGCAGTGCTGACAGGGACGGACCCTTCCAAGAGACCCAGTACTTC. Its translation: CSADRDGPFQETQYF.

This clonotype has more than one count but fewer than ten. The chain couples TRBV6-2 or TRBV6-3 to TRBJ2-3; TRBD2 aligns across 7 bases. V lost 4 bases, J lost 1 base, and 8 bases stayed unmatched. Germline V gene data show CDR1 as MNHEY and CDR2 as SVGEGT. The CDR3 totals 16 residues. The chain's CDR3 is CASSSGGSGGTDTQYF. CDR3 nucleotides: TGTGCCAGCAGTTCCGGGGGGAGCGGAGGCACAGATACGCAGTATTTT.

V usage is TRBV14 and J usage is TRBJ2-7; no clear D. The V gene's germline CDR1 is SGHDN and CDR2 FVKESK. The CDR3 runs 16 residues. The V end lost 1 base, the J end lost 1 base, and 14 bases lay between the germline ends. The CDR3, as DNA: TGTGCCAGCAGCCAAGGCTGGCCTATCTTTTCCTACGAGCAGTACTTC. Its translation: CASSQGWPIFSYEQYF.

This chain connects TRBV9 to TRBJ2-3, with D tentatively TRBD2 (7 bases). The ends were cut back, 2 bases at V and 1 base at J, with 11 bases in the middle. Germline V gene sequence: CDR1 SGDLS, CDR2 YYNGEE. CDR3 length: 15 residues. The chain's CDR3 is CASSVGGGGTDTQYF. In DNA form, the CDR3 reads TGTGCCAGCAGCGTGGGAGGGGGGGGCACAGATACGCAGTATTTT.

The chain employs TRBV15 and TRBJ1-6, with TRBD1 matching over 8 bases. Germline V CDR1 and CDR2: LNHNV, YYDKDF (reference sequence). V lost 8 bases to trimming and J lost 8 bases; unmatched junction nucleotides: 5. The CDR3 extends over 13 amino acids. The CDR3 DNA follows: TGTGCCACCGCGACAGGGGCGGATTCACCCCTCCACTTT. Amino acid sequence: CATATGADSPLHF.

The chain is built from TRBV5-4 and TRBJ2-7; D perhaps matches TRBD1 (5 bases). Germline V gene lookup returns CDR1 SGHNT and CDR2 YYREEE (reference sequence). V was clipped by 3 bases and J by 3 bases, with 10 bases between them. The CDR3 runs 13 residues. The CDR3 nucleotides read TGTGCCAGCAGCTCTCAGACAGTCTACGAGCAGTACTTC. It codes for CASSSQTVYEQYF.

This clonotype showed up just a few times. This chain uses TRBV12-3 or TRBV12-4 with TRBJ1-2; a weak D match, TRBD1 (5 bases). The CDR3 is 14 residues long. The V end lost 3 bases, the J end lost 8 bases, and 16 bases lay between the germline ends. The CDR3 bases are TGTGCCAGCAGTTTGGGGTCCCGCCGGGGGGGCTACACCTTC. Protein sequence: CASSLGSRRGGYTF.

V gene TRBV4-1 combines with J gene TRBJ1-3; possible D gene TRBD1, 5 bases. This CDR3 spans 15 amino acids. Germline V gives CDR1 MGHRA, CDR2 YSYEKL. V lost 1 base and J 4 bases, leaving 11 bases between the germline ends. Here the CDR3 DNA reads TGCGCCAGCAGCCAAGTTGTGACAGCGGGAAACACCATATATTTT. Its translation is CASSQVVTAGNTIYF.